This TCR beta chain was sequenced during a study of T cells after yellow fever vaccination. Researchers made TCR cDNA using 5'RACE template switching, and this step added a universal primer site and UMIs. MiXCR, applied by TCRdb to the 5' RACE reads, yields one record per CDR3 protein. The data show nearly 550,000 distinct CDR3 sequences, with less than 20% seen just once and 13% to 15% held by the top ten. The clonotype was recovered from a man younger than 40 who received the YFV17D yellow fever vaccine. The input for sequencing was PBMCs, taken 15 days after the yellow fever booster vaccination.

The CDR3 loop reads CASSEGRDYNEQFF. DNA for the CDR3: TGTGCCAGCAGTGAGGGGAGGGACTACAATGAGCAGTTCTTC. The chain combines TRBV25-1 with TRBJ2-1; 7 nucleotides align to TRBD2. This CDR3 has 14 amino acids. Trimming cost V 3 bases and J 3 bases; bases outside gene matches: 2. The germline gives CDR1 MGHDK, CDR2 SYGVNS.